The rows below give T cell receptor beta chains drawn from one sample of a study. Using its own MiXCR run on the RT-PCR reads, TCRdb lists one record per CDR3 protein. The sample consists of hundreds of thousands of distinct CDR3 sequences, 12% to 15% of them appearing once. The material sequenced was memory CD4+ T cells from blood. The source of these receptors is a female donor in good health, serving as a healthy control. Each CDR3 is given with its conserved first and last residue. The D gene is left open where the match is weak. A row's size may be missing; if present it is once, few, many or a size class.

len	j_gene	abundance	v_gene	d_gene	CDR3nt	CDR3aa
14	TRBJ1-5	-	TRBV5-1	-	TGCGCCAGCAGTGTAGGGCAGGGCAATCAGCCCCAGCATTTT	CASSVGQGNQPQHF
14	TRBJ1-1	few	TRBV4-3	TRBD1	TGCGCCAGCAGCCAAGAAAGGGGGCTTACTGAAGCTTTCTTT	CASSQERGLTEAFF
13	TRBJ1-1	few	TRBV20-1	TRBD1	TGCAGTGCTAGCAGGGGGCTAGAACACCCGCCTTTCTTT	CSASRGLEHPPFF
15	TRBJ2-7	-	TRBV5-4	-	TGTGCCAGCAGCGACATAGGGATGTTTCGGGGACCCCAGTACTTC	CASSDIGMFRGPQYF
11	TRBJ1-2	many	TRBV5-1	-	TGCGCCAGCAGAGACGGATATGGCTACACCTTC	CASRDGYGYTF
15	TRBJ2-1	few	TRBV2	-	TGTGCCAGCAGCCTCCTCCTAGGTTCCTACAATGAGCAGTTCTTC	CASSLLLGSYNEQFF
14	TRBJ2-7	-	TRBV6-5	-	TGTGCCAGCAGTCAATACACACCAGGGGACGAGCAGTACTTC	CASSQYTPGDEQYF
16	TRBJ2-7	-	TRBV6-1	TRBD1	TGTGCCAGCAGTGAAGTAGGGACAGGGTTTTACTACGAGCAGTACTTC	CASSEVGTGFYYEQYF
13	TRBJ1-4	-	TRBV20-1	-	TGCAGTGCTAGAAATCCTCTGGGGGAAAAACTGTTTTTT	CSARNPLGEKLFF
16	TRBJ1-1	few	TRBV5-6	TRBD1	TGTGCCAGCAGTCGACGCGGGACAGGGTTTGGGGCTGAAGCTTTCTTT	CASSRRGTGFGAEAFF
15	TRBJ2-5	few	TRBV5-1	TRBD1	TGCGCCAGCAGCTCCGGACAGGGGCTCCAAGAGACCCAGTACTTC	CASSSGQGLQETQYF
13	TRBJ1-5	many	TRBV15	-	TGTGCCACCAGCAGAGACCAACAGGAGCCCCAGCATTTT	CATSRDQQEPQHF
14	TRBJ2-3	-	TRBV7-2	-	TGTGCCAGCAGCCGCTCCTTTTGGGCGGATACGCAGTATTTT	CASSRSFWADTQYF
15	TRBJ2-7	many	TRBV10-1	-	TGCGCCAGCAGTGAGCTCCCGGGTGGCACCTACGAGCAGTACTTC	CASSELPGGTYEQYF
15	TRBJ2-1	-	TRBV9	TRBD2	TGTGCCAGCAGCGCACTAGCGGGAGGGCCGTTTGAGCAGTTCTTC	CASSALAGGPFEQFF
13	TRBJ2-1	-	TRBV5-1	TRBD2	TGCGCCAGCAGCTTAGCGGGGAGTCTTGAGCAGTTCTTC	CASSLAGSLEQFF
14	TRBJ1-5	few	TRBV6-2/TRBV6-3	-	TGTGCCAGCAGTTATTCTCGACAGTTTCAGCCCCAGCATTTT	CASSYSRQFQPQHF
16	TRBJ2-3	-	TRBV20-1	TRBD1	TGCAGTGCCCCGAGGCGGGACAGGGGGGAGACAGATACGCAGTATTTT	CSAPRRDRGETDTQYF
14	TRBJ1-2	few	TRBV7-2	-	TGTGCCAGCAGCTTAGCTTGGGCTGAAGAGGGCTACACCTTC	CASSLAWAEEGYTF
14	TRBJ1-4	-	TRBV29-1	TRBD1	TGCAGCGTAAAACAGGGGGCAACTAATGAAAAACTGTTTTTT	CSVKQGATNEKLFF
17	TRBJ1-6	many	TRBV4-3	-	TGCGCCAGCAGCCAAAACATGCAGAACATAGATGGTTCACCCCTCCACTTT	CASSQNMQNIDGSPLHF
16	TRBJ2-5	few	TRBV7-9	TRBD2	TGTGCCAGCAGCTTTCCGCCGGGACTAGCGAAAGAGACCCAGTACTTC	CASSFPPGLAKETQYF
11	TRBJ2-1	many	TRBV6-6	-	TGTGCCAGCAGTAAAAACAATGAGCAGTTCTTC	CASSKNNEQFF
15	TRBJ2-3	few	TRBV27	TRBD2	TGTGCCAGCAGTCCGCTCTCGGGAGGAAGAAATACGCAGTATTTT	CASSPLSGGRNTQYF
15	TRBJ2-7	many	TRBV12-3/TRBV12-4	TRBD2	TGTGCCAGCAGTTTAGGGACTAGCGGGAGAGGCGAGCAGTACTTC	CASSLGTSGRGEQYF
17	TRBJ1-3	few	TRBV9	TRBD1	TGTGCCAGCAGCGTAAGCCCCGGACAGGGGAAAGGAAACACCATATATTTT	CASSVSPGQGKGNTIYF
13	TRBJ2-1	few	TRBV28	-	TGTGCCAGCAGTTTGAGCGTGGGCCTTGAGCAGTTCTTC	CASSLSVGLEQFF
15	TRBJ1-2	-	TRBV5-6	TRBD1	TGTGCCAGCAGTCCGGCATTGACAGGGGCCTATGGCTACACCTTC	CASSPALTGAYGYTF
13	TRBJ1-6	many	TRBV20-1	-	TGCAGTGCTTCCAGGGACGGGGATTCACCCCTCCACTTT	CSASRDGDSPLHF
16	TRBJ1-3	few	TRBV12-3/TRBV12-4	-	TGTGCCAGCAAGGCCGGGGGCAGGTCCTCTGGAAACACCATATATTTT	CASKAGGRSSGNTIYF
19	TRBJ2-3	few	TRBV5-1	TRBD2	TGCGCCAGCAGCTTGAGGAGCGGGAGGGCCATTACGTACACAGATACGCAGTATTTT	CASSLRSGRAITYTDTQYF
13	TRBJ1-2	once	TRBV21-1	-	TGTGCCAGCAGCCCACGGCGGAACTATGGCTACACCTTC	CASSPRRNYGYTF
15	TRBJ1-4	-	TRBV27	TRBD1	TGTGCCAGCAGTTTATCGTACAGGGGGCATGAAAAACTGTTTTTT	CASSLSYRGHEKLFF
15	TRBJ1-2	-	TRBV27	-	TGTGCCAGCAGTACCCGGACGGGACGGGTGGACGGCTACACCTTC	CASSTRTGRVDGYTF
16	TRBJ2-4	many	TRBV7-2	-	TGTGCCAGCAGCTTCGCAGAGATTCTAGCCAAAAACATTCAGTACTTC	CASSFAEILAKNIQYF
15	TRBJ1-5	few	TRBV5-4	-	TGTGCCAGCAGCTTGGCCGGGGAGAGCAATCAGCCCCAGCATTTT	CASSLAGESNQPQHF
15	TRBJ2-1	few	TRBV5-1	-	TGCGCCAGCAGCTTGGACCAGATACCCACAGATGAGCAGTTCTTC	CASSLDQIPTDEQFF
12	TRBJ1-2	few	TRBV20-1	-	TGCAGTGCTAAAATATTTCCAGGCGGCTACACCTTC	CSAKIFPGGYTF
16	TRBJ2-3	-	TRBV6-6	TRBD2	TGTGCCAGCAGGGGCGAGCGGGGAAGTAATCCCTACACGCAGTATTTT	CASRGERGSNPYTQYF
12	TRBJ2-5	many	TRBV7-2	-	TGTGCCAGCAGCCGCACCGAAGAGACCCAGTACTTC	CASSRTEETQYF
14	TRBJ2-2	few	TRBV9	-	TGTGCCAGCAGCGTAGGACAGCTCTTCGGGGAGCTGTTTTTT	CASSVGQLFGELFF
13	TRBJ2-5	few	TRBV6-1	-	TGTGCCAGCAGTGGGATATTAGGGGAGACCCAGTACTTC	CASSGILGETQYF